Here is one T cell receptor (beta chain) with its context. Its antigen is undetermined. This PCR relied on a set of 60 Vbeta primers and 13 Jbeta primers. Repertoires were generated with immunoSEQ multiplex PCR, while TCRdb's copy carries only in-frame clones and drops some. The sample records about 130,000 clones, 66% being singletons. V lost 5 bases and J lost 10; bases outside the gene matches: 14. Germline V CDR1 and CDR2: SGHTS, YDEGEE. This CDR3 is 15 amino acids long. The data were taken from a study of cytomegalovirus exposure and HLA in healthy donors. Unrecorded for this donor was the CMV serostatus. Points from the study as a whole: An ancestry cluster, one associated with Asian ancestry, reportedly showed fewer N-insertions than the 666-donor mean in a later analysis.

The rearrangement joins TRBV5-8 to TRBJ2-1, with 8 positions matching TRBD2. Input material: PBMCs. The sequence derives from a human donor in good health. The CDR3 loop is CASRVLADPLGEQFF. CDR3 DNA: TGTGCCAGCAGGGTACTAGCGGACCCCCTAGGAGAGCAGTTCTTC.